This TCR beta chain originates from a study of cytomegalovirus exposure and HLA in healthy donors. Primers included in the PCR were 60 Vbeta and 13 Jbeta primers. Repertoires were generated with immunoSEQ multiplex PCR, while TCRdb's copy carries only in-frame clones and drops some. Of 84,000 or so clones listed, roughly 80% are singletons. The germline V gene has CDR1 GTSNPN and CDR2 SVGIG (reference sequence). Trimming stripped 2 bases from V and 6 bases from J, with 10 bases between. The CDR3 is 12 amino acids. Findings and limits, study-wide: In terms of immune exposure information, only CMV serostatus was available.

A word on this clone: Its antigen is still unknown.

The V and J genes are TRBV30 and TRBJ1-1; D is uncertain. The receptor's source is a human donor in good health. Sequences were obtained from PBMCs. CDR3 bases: TGTGCCTGGAGTTTGTCGGGTCCTGAAGCTTTCTTT. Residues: CAWSLSGPEAFF.